The source of this T cell receptor (beta chain) is a study of blood T cell repertoires in COVID-19. Study-wide background: Acute and convalescent COVID-19 samples came from the United States, Italy and Spain. The cDNA or gDNA used as material had been derived from T cells, B-cell-depleted T cells, or PBMCs.

Authors' methods: Reference gene primer amplification gave estimated nucleated cell counts. Assay used: immunoSEQ multiplex PCR; TCRdb lists only in-frame clones, some missing. V and J calls plus clone size are reproduced from that table; the DNA served to infer D and trimming. The table records approximately 350,000 clones, more than 75% of them present only once. CDR1 is SGHVS and CDR2 is FNYEAQ in the germline V gene. CDR3 size: 15 residues. With 1 base removed from V and 2 bases from J, the gap between germline ends came to 9 bases. This chain links TRBV7-6 with TRBJ1-3; D ambiguous. This receptor was taken from a woman between 18 and 29 years old who had recovered from COVID-19. The sequenced material came from peripheral blood. Written as DNA, the CDR3 is TGTGCCAGCAGCTTAGAGTTCAGGACTGGAAACACCATATATTTT. Translated, it gives CASSLEFRTGNTIYF.